One sample yielded the 5 T cell receptor beta chains listed below, sequenced in a study of identical twins. Each CDR3 protein gets one entry after TCRdb re-called the 5' RACE reads with MiXCR. The sample yields about 530,000 distinct CDR3 sequences, roughly 15% seen once. These data were also filed under a second study, of yellow fever vaccine responses in identical twins.

The specimen sequenced was CD4+ T cells sorted from blood. The source is a woman aged 18-29 years in good health.

The chain combines TRBV20-1 with TRBJ2-7, with 7 bases aligning to TRBD1. The CDR3 totals 12 residues. Germline assignment: CDR1 DFQATT and CDR2 SNEGSKA (reference sequence). V dropped 1 base and J dropped 6; count of bases not matched to a gene: 3. CDR3 nucleotides: TGCAGTGCTAGAGTCACAGGGGTCGAGCAGTACTTC. Its translation: CSARVTGVEQYF.

This clonotype was picked up a small number of times. The chain couples TRBV29-1 to TRBJ2-4, with D perhaps TRBD1 (6 bases). Looked up from germline, CDR1 is SQVTM and CDR2 is ANQGSEA. The CDR3 sequence is 13 residues long. The V end lost 2 bases, the J end lost 5 bases, and 10 bases lay between the germline ends. In nucleotides, the CDR3 is TGCAGCGTTGAATCCAGGGGTCAAAACATTCAGTACTTC. Translated: CSVESRGQNIQYF.

This clonotype was found a few times. J is TRBJ2-1 and V is TRBV20-1, with 12 bases aligning to TRBD2. The CDR3 is made up of 15 amino acids. Germline V gene lookup returns CDR1 DFQATT and CDR2 SNEGSKA (reference sequence). Trimming at V came to 5 bases and at J to 3 bases, leaving 5 bases not matched to a gene. CDR3 region: CSAPLLAGGYNEQFF. As DNA, the CDR3 is TGCAGTGCTCCCCTACTAGCGGGAGGCTACAATGAGCAGTTCTTC.

The chain carries TRBV6-1 and TRBJ2-1; 10 bases map to TRBD2. J gave up 4 bases and V 3 bases, and 6 bases lay outside the gene matches. Germline V gene lookup returns CDR1 MNHNS and CDR2 SASEGT. The CDR3 is 16 amino acids. The CDR3 sequence is CASSEASGSLYNEQFF. DNA of the CDR3: TGTGCCAGCAGTGAGGCTAGCGGGAGTTTGTACAATGAGCAGTTCTTC.

The sample holds a few counts of this clonotype. This sequence joins TRBV5-5 and TRBJ2-7; tentative D call: TRBD1 (6 bases). V dropped 3 bases and J dropped 1 base, with 11 bases sitting between them. Germline CDR1 and CDR2: SGHKS and YYEKEE (reference sequence). CDR3 length equals 14 residues. CDR3 region: CASSYETGSYEQYF. The DNA for the CDR3 is TGTGCCAGCAGCTACGAGACAGGTTCCTACGAGCAGTACTTC.